The 12 T cell receptor beta chains below all came from one sample that was sequenced in a study of blood T cell repertoires in COVID-19. Repertoires were generated with immunoSEQ multiplex PCR, while TCRdb's copy carries only in-frame clones and drops some. The sample has roughly 250,000 clones; around 90% are singletons. Material for sequencing was PBMCs or T cells enriched from blood (not recorded which). These receptors originate from a woman aged 18-35 years who had recovered from COVID-19.

The chain combines TRBV10-3 with TRBJ1-2; D is unclear. This CDR3 has 16 residues. CDR1 ENHRY and CDR2 SYGVKD come from the germline V gene. Trimming stripped 0 bases from V and 5 bases from J, with 16 bases between. CDR3 DNA: TGTGCCATCAGTGAGTCGGGAGGGAGATCCTCTTATGGCTACACCTTC. This sequence encodes CAISESGGRSSYGYTF.

The chain links TRBV9 to TRBJ2-1, with 7 bases aligning to TRBD2. Trimming took 6 bases from V and 6 from J; bases not matched to a gene: 6. From germline, CDR1 is SGDLS and CDR2 YYNGEE. The CDR3 loop spans 13 amino acids. The CDR3 DNA follows: TGTGCCAGCAAGAGGGAGGGACGCAATGAGCAGTTCTTC. Translation: CASKREGRNEQFF.

The chain employs TRBV18 and TRBJ1-2, with D tentatively TRBD1 (5 bases). This CDR3 is 16 amino acids long. Trimming removed 4 bases at V and 3 bases at J, with 18 bases between. The germline gives CDR1 KGHSH, CDR2 LQKENI. The CDR3 is CASSRGLAGGDYGYTF. The CDR3 DNA sequence: TGTGCCAGCTCACGCGGTTTGGCGGGGGGTGACTATGGCTACACCTTC. Full variable domain (outside the CDR3, taken from reference TRBV18 and TRBJ1-2): NAGVMQNPRHLVRRRGQEARLRCSPMKGHSHVYWYRQLPEEGLKFMVYLQKENIIDESGMPKERFSAEFPKEGPSILRIQQVVRGDSAAYFCASSRGLAGGDYGYTFGSGTRLTVV.

The rearrangement links TRBV29-1 to TRBJ2-7; D not resolved. Trimming pared 8 bases from V and 3 bases from J, leaving 11 bases between. CDR3 length: 11 residues. Germline lookup yields CDR1 SQVTM and CDR2 ANQGSEA. The CDR3 protein is CSFEVGYEQYF. DNA of the CDR3: TGCAGCTTCGAGGTTGGCTACGAGCAGTACTTC.

The chain has TRBV7-2 and TRBJ2-7; 7 bases map to TRBD1. V was pared by 4 bases and J by 4 bases, with 13 bases of the junction left unmatched. The CDR3 length is 16 residues. Germline CDR1 reads SGHTA; CDR2 reads FQGNSA. The CDR3 here is CASSSLTGWRLYEQYF. The CDR3 bases are TGTGCCAGCAGCTCTTTGACAGGGTGGCGCCTTTACGAGCAGTACTTC.

The rearrangement links TRBV24-1 to TRBJ2-6; possible D gene TRBD1, 5 bases. CDR1 is KGHDR and CDR2 is SFDVKD in the germline V gene. This CDR3 region has 15 residues. Trimming left V 4 bases short and J 0 bases short, with 6 bases between. CDR3: CATSEQGSGANVLTF. The DNA of the CDR3 is TGTGCCACCAGTGAGCAGGGCTCTGGGGCCAACGTCCTGACTTTC.

V is TRBV18 and J is TRBJ2-1; 10 bases line up with TRBD1. The CDR3 runs 15 residues. V was clipped by 3 bases and J by 2 bases; unmatched bases: 1. The germline CDR1 and CDR2 sequences are KGHSH and LQKENI. CDR3 sequence (DNA): TGTGCCAGCTCACCCGGGACAGGGGCCTACAATGAGCAGTTCTTC. This translates into CASSPGTGAYNEQFF.

A single count supports this clone. The rearrangement joins TRBV5-4 to TRBJ2-1; 10 bases line up with TRBD2. After removal of 3 bases from V and 4 bases from J, the junction contained 4 bases not matched to a gene. The CDR3 spans 15 residues. The germline V gene encodes CDR1 SGHNT and CDR2 YYREEE (reference sequence). The CDR3 sequence is CASSSPSGSYNEQFF. CDR3 sequence (DNA): TGTGCCAGCAGCTCTCCTAGCGGGAGTTACAATGAGCAGTTCTTC.

The chain employs TRBV9 and TRBJ1-3, with D perhaps TRBD1 (6 bases). From germline, CDR1 is SGDLS and CDR2 YYNGEE. Trimming shortened V by 3 bases and J by 2 bases, and 9 bases separated the two germline ends. The CDR3 is 14 residues long. CDR3 region: CASSEGTPGNTIYF. CDR3 in DNA: TGTGCCAGCAGCGAGGGGACACCTGGAAACACCATATATTTT.

This sequence joins TRBV19 and TRBJ2-1, with 7 bases lining up with TRBD2. The trim removed 1 base at V and 10 bases at J, leaving 7 bases unmatched. Per germline, CDR1 LNHDA and CDR2 SQIVND (reference sequence). This CDR3 has 14 residues. This CDR3 is CASSIGKRREEQFF. DNA of the CDR3: TGTGCCAGTAGTATAGGAAAACGGCGGGAGGAGCAGTTCTTC.

J is TRBJ2-7 and V is TRBV6-5; no firm D call. The CDR3 length is 16 residues. V was cut by 2 bases and J by 5 bases, with 19 bases left in between. The V gene's germline CDR1 is MNHEY and CDR2 SVGAGI. CDR3 in amino acids: CASSYLTARPMNEQYF. CDR3 DNA sequence: TGTGCCAGCAGTTACCTAACAGCCAGACCCATGAACGAGCAGTACTTC.

The chain combines TRBV19 with TRBJ1-5, with TRBD1 as a possible D gene (5 bases). This CDR3 has 15 residues. Per the germline V gene, CDR1 is LNHDA and CDR2 is SQIVND (reference sequence). V lost 3 bases to trimming and J lost 4 bases, with 13 bases between them. The CDR3 DNA is TGTGCCAGTAGTATTTGGATAGGGGAAAATCAGCCCCAGCATTTT. It encodes CASSIWIGENQPQHF.